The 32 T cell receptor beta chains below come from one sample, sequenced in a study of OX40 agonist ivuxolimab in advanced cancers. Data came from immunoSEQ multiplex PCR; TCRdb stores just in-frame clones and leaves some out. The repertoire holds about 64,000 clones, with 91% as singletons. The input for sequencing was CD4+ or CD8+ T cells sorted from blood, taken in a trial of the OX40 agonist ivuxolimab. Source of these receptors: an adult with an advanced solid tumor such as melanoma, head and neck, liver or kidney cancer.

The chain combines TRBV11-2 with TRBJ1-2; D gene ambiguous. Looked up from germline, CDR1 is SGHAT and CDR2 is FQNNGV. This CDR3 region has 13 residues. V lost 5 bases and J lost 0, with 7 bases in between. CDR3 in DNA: TGTGCCAGCAGCCCCCGCTCTAACTATGGCTACACCTTC. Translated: CASSPRSNYGYTF.

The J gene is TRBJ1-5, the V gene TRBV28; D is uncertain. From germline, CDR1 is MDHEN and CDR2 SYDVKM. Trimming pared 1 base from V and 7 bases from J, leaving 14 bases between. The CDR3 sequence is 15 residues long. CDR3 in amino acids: CASSLLNGKGQPQHF. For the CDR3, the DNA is TGTGCCAGCAGTTTATTGAACGGTAAGGGACAGCCCCAGCATTTT.

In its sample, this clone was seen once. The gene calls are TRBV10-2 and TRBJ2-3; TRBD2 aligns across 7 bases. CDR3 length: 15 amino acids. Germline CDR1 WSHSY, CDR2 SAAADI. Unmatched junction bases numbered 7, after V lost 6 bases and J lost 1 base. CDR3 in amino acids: CASRREGEGTDTQYF. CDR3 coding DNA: TGCGCCAGCAGAAGGGAGGGAGAGGGCACAGATACGCAGTATTTT.

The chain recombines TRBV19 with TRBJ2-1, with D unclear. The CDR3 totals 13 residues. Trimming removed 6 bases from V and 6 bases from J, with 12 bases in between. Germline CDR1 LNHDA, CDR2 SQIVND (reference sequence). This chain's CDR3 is CASSGPLRNEQFF. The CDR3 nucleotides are TGTGCCAGTAGCGGGCCCCTACGCAATGAGCAGTTCTTC. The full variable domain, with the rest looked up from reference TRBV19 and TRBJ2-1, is DGGITQSPKYLFRKEGQNVTLSCEQNLNHDAMYWYRQDPGQGLRLIYYSQIVNDFQKGDIAEGYSVSREKKESFPLTVTSAQKNPTAFYLCASSGPLRNEQFFGPGTRLTVL.

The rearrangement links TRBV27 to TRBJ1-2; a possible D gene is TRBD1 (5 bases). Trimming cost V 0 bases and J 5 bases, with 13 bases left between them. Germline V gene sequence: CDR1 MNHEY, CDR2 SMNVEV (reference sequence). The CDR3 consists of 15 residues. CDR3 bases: TGTGCCAGCAGTTTATCCGGGACGCTCATTTATGGCTACACCTTC. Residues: CASSLSGTLIYGYTF.

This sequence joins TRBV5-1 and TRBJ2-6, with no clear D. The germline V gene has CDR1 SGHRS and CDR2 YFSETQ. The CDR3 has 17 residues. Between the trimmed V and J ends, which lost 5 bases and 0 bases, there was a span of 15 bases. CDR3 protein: CASRVRQTSSGANVLTF. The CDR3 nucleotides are TGCGCCAGCAGAGTGAGACAAACAAGCTCTGGGGCCAACGTCCTGACTTTC. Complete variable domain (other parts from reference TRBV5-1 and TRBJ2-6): KAGVTQTPRYLIKTRGQQVTLSCSPISGHRSVSWYQQTPGQGLQFLFEYFSETQRNKGNFPGRFSGRQFSNSRSEMNVSTLELGDSALYLCASRVRQTSSGANVLTFGAGSRLTVL.

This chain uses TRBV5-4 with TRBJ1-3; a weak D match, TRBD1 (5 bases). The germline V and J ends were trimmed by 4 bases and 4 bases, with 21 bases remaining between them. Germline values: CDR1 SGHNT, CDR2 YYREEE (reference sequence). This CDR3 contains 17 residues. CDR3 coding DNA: TGTGCCAGCAGCCCAACGGCCGGGACGGCATTGGGAAACACCATATATTTT. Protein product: CASSPTAGTALGNTIYF.

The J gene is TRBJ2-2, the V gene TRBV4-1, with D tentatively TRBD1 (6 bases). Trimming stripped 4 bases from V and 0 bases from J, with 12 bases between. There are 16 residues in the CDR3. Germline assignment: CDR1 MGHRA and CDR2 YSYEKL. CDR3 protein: CASSRPGTSNTGELFF. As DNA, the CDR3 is TGCGCCAGCAGCCGCCCCGGGACATCGAACACCGGGGAGCTGTTTTTT.

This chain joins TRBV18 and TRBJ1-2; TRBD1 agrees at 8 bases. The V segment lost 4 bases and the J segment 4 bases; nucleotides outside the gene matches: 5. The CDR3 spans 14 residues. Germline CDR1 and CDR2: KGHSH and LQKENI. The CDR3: CASSQDRGGYGYTF. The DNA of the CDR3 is TGTGCCAGCTCACAAGACAGGGGCGGCTATGGCTACACCTTC.

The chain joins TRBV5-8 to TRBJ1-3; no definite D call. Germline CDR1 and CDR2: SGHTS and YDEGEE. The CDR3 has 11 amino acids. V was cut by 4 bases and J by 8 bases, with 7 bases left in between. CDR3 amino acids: CASSPQDTIYF. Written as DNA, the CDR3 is TGTGCCAGCAGCCCCCAGGACACCATATATTTT.

Here the CDR3 DNA reads TGTGCCAGCAGCTTAGGCCGGTGGCGGGATAACACCGGGGAGCTGTTTTTT. Residues: CASSLGRWRDNTGELFF. The chain combines TRBV7-6 with TRBJ2-2; D might be TRBD2 (6 bases). V shed 1 base and J shed 2 bases, with 14 bases lying between them. Germline V lookup: CDR1 SGHVS, CDR2 FNYEAQ. The CDR3 is 17 residues long.

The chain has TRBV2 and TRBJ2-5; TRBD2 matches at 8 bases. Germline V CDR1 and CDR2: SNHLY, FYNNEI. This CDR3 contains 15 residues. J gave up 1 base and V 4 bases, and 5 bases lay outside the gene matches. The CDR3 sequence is CASSVPLAGQETQYF. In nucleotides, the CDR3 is TGTGCCAGCAGTGTTCCCCTAGCGGGCCAAGAGACCCAGTACTTC.

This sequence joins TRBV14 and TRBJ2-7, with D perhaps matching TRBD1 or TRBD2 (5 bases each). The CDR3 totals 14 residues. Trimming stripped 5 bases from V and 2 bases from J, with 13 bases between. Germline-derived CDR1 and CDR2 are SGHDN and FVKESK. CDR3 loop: CASSSTGTTYEQYF. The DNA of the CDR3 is TGTGCCAGCAGCTCCACCGGGACCACCTACGAGCAGTACTTC.

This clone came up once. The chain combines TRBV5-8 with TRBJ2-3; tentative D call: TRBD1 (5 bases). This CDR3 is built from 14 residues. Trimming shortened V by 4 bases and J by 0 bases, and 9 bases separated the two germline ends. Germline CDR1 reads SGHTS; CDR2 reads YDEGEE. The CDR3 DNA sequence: TGTGCCAGCAGCCTACAGGCCAGCACAGATACGCAGTATTTT. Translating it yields CASSLQASTDTQYF.

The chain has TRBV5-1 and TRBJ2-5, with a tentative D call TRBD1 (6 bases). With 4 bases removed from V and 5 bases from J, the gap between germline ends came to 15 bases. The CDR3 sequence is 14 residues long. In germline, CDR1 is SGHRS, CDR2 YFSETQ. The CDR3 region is CASSGTTSQETQYF. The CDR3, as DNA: TGCGCCAGCAGCGGGACAACAAGTCAGGAGACCCAGTACTTC.

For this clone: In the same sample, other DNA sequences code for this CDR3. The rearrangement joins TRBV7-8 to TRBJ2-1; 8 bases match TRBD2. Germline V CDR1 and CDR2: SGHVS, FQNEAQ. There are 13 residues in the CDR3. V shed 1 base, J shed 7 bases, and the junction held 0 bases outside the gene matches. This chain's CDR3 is CASSLGLANEQFF. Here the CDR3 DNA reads TGTGCCAGCAGCTTAGGACTAGCGAATGAGCAGTTCTTC.

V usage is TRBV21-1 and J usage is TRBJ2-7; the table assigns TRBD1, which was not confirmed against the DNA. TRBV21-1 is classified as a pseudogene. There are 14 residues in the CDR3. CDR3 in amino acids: CASELDSRTYEQYF. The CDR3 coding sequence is TGTGCCAGCGAGCTGGACAGCAGAACCTACGAGCAGTACTTC.

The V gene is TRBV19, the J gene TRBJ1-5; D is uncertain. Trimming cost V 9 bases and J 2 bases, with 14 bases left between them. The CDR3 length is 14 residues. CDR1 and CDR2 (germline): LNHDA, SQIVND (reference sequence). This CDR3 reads CASGMEAGNQPQHF. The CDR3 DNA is TGTGCCAGCGGTATGGAAGCTGGCAATCAGCCCCAGCATTTT.

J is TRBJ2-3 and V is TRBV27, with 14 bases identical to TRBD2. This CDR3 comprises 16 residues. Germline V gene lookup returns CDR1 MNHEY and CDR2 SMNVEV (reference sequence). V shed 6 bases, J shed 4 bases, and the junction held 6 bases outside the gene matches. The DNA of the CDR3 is TGTGCCAGCAGCGGACTAGCGGGAGGACGCGCAGATACGCAGTATTTT. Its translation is CASSGLAGGRADTQYF.

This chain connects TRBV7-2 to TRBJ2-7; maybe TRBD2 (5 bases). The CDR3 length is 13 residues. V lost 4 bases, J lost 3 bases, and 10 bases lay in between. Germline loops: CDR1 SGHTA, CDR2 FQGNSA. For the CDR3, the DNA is TGTGCCAGCAGCTCCTATAGCGACTACGAGCAGTACTTC. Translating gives CASSSYSDYEQYF. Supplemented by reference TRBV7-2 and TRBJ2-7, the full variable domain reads GAGVSQSPSNKVTEKGKDVELRCDPISGHTALYWYRQSLGQGLEFLIYFQGNSAPDKSGLPSDRFSAERTGGSVSTLTIQRTQQEDSAVYLCASSSYSDYEQYFGPGTRLTVT.

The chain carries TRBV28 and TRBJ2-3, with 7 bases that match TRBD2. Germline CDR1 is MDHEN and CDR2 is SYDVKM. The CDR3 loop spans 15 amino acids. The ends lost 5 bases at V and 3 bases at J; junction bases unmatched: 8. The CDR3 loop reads CASSLTGTNTDTQYF. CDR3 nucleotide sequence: TGTGCCAGCAGTCTAACCGGGACTAATACAGATACGCAGTATTTT. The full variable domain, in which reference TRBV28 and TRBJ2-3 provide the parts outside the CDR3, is DVKVTQSSRYLVKRTGEKVFLECVQDMDHENMFWYRQDPGLGLRLIYFSYDVKMKEKGDIPEGYSVSREKKERFSLILESASTNQTSMYLCASSLTGTNTDTQYFGPGTRLTVL.

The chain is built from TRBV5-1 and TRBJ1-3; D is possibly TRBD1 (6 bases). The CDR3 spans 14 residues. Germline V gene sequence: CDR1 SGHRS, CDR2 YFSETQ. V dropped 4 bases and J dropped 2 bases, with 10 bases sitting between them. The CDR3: CASSQGIAGNTIYF. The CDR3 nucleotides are TGCGCCAGCAGCCAGGGGATCGCTGGAAACACCATATATTTT.

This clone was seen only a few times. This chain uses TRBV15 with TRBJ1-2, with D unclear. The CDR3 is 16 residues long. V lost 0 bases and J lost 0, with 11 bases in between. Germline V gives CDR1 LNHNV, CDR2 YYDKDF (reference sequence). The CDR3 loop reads CATSRDLSATNYGYTF. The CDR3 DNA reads TGTGCCACCAGCAGAGATCTTTCCGCAACTAACTATGGCTACACCTTC.

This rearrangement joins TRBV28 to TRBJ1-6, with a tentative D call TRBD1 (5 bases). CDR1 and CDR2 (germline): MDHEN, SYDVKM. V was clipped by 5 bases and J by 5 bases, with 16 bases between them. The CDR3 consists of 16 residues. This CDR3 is CASSGYTGANNSPLHF. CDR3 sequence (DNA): TGTGCCAGCAGTGGGTATACAGGTGCAAATAATTCACCCCTCCACTTT.

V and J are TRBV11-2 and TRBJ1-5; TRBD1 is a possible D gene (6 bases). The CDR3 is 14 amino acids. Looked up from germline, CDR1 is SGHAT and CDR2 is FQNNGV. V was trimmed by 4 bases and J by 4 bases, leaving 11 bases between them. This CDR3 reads CASSSGRGNQPQHF. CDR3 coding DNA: TGTGCCAGCAGCTCAGGCAGGGGAAATCAGCCCCAGCATTTT.

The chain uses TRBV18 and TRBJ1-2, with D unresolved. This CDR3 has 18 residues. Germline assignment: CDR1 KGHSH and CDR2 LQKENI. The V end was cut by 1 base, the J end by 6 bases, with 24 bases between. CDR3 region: CASSPLAAGPTIADGYTF. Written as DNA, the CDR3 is TGTGCCAGCTCACCACTGGCAGCAGGACCGACGATCGCCGATGGCTACACCTTC.

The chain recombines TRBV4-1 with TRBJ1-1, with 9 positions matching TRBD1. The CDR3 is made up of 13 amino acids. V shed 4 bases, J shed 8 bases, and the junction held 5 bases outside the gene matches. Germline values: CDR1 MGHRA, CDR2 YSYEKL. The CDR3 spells CASSPRTGAEAFF. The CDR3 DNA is TGCGCCAGCAGCCCCAGGACAGGGGCCGAAGCTTTCTTT.

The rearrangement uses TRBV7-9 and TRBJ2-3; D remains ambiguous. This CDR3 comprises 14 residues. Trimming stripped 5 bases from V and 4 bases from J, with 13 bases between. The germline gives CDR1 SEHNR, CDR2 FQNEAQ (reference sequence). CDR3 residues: CASSVPRSPDTQYF. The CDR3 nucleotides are TGTGCCAGCAGCGTACCTAGATCCCCAGATACGCAGTATTTT.

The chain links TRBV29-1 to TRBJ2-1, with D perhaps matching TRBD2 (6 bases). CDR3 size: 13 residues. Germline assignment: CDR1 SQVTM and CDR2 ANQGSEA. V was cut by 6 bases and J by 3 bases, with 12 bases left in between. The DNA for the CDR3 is TGCAGCGTCCGTAGCGGAGACTACAATGAGCAGTTCTTC. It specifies CSVRSGDYNEQFF.

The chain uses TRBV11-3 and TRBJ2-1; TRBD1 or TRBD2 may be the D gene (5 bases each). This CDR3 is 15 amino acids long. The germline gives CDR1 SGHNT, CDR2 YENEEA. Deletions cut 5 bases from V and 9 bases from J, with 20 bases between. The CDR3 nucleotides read TGTGCCAGCAGCCTCGATACTAGGGGAAGGAGTGAGCAGTTCTTC. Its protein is CASSLDTRGRSEQFF.

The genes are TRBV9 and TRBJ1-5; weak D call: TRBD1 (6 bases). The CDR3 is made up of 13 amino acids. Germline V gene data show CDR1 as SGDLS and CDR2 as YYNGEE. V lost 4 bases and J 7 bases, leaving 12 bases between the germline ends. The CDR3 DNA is TGTGCCAGCAGCAGGGGGGGCCCCCAGCCCCAGCATTTT. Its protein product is CASSRGGPQPQHF. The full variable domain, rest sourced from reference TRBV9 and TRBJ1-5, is DSGVTQTPKHLITATGQRVTLRCSPRSGDLSVYWYQQSLDQGLQFLIQYYNGEERAKGNILERFSAQQFPDLHSELNLSSLELGDSALYFCASSRGGPQPQHFGDGTRLSIL.

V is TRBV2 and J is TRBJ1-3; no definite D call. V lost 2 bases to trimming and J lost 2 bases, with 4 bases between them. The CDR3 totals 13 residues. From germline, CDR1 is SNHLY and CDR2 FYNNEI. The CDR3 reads CASSELPGNTIYF. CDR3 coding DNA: TGTGCCAGCAGTGAACTCCCTGGAAACACCATATATTTT.